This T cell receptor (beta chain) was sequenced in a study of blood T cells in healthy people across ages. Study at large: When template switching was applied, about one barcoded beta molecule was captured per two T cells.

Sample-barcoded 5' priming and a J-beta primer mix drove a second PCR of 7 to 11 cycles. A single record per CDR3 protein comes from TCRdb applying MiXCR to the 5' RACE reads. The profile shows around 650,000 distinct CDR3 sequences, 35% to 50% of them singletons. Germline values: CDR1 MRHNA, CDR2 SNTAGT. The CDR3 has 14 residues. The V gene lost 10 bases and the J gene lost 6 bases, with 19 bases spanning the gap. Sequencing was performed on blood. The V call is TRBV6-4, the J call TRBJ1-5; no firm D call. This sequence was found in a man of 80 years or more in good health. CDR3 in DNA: TGTGCCACCGCCCTGGGAAGGAGTTTTCAGCCCCAGCATTTT. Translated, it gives CATALGRSFQPQHF.